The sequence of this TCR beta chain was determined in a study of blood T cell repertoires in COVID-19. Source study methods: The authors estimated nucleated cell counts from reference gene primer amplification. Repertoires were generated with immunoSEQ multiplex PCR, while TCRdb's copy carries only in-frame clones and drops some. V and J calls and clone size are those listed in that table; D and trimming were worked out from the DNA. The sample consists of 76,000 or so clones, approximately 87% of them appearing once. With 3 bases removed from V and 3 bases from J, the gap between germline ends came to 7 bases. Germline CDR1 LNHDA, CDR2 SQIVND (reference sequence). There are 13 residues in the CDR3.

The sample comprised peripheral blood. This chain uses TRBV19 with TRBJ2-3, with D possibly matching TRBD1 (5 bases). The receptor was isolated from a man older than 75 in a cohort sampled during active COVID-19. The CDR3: CASSIPGTDTQYF. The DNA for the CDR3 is TGTGCCAGTAGTATTCCAGGGACAGATACGCAGTATTTT.